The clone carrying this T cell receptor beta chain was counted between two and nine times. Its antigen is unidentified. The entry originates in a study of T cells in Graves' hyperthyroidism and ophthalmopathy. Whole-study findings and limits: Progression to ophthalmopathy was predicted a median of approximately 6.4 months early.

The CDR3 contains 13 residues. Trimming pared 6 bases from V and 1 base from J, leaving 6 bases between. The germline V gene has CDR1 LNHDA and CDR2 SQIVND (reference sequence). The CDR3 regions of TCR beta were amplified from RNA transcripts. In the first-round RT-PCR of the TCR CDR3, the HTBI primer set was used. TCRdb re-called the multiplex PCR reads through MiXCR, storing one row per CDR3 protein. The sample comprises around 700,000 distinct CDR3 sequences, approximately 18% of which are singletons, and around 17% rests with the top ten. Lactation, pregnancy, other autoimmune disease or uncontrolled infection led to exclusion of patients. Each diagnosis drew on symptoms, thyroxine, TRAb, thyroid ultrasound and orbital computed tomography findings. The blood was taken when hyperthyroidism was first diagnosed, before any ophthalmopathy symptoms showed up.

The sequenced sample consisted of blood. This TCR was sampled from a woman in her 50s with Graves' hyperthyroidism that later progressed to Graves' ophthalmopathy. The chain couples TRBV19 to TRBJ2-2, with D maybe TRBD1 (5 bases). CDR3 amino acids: CASRGENTGELFF. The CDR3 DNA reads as TGTGCCAGTAGAGGGGAGAACACCGGGGAGCTGTTTTTT.